These T cell receptor beta chains were read from a single sample in a study of shared clonotypes between healthy human individuals. Clones were sequenced by immunoSEQ multiplex PCR, and TCRdb holds only the in-frame ones, with some missing. Among roughly 1 million clones listed, about 74% were seen once. Input material: memory CD4+ T cells sorted from blood. Receptor source: a man younger than 35 in good health. The CDR3 runs from the conserved cysteine through the conserved F or W. Each record gives: clone size, V gene, D gene, J gene, CDR3 protein, CDR3 DNA. D genes are given only for firm matches. Some rows have no size entry. The others give once, few or many, or a class for an expanded clone.

clone size: .
V gene: TRBV28
D gene: .
J gene: TRBJ1-4
CDR3 protein: CARYGKGLGWGRNEKLFF
CDR3 DNA: TGTGCCAGATACGGAAAGGGGTTAGGGTGGGGACGTAATGAAAAACTGTTTTTT

clone size: .
V gene: TRBV18
D gene: TRBD2
J gene: TRBJ2-3
CDR3 protein: CASSPQAGDTDTQYF
CDR3 DNA: TGTGCCAGCTCACCACAAGCGGGAGACACAGATACGCAGTATTTT

clone size: .
V gene: TRBV4-1
D gene: TRBD2
J gene: TRBJ2-5
CDR3 protein: CASSRGTSGGTLQETQYF
CDR3 DNA: TGCGCCAGCAGTCGCGGGACTAGCGGGGGTACCCTCCAAGAGACCCAGTACTTC

clone size: few
V gene: TRBV4-2
D gene: .
J gene: TRBJ1-6
CDR3 protein: CASSETRRLSSYNSPLHF
CDR3 DNA: TGTGCCAGCAGTGAAACGAGACGGTTGAGCTCCTATAATTCACCCCTCCACTTT

clone size: many
V gene: TRBV28
D gene: .
J gene: TRBJ2-2
CDR3 protein: CATRRTNTGELFF
CDR3 DNA: TGTGCCACTCGACGGACGAACACCGGGGAGCTGTTTTTT

clone size: .
V gene: TRBV11-2
D gene: .
J gene: TRBJ2-7
CDR3 protein: CASSLTTGVIGEQYF
CDR3 DNA: TGTGCCAGCAGCTTAACAACGGGGGTGATCGGCGAGCAGTACTTC

clone size: .
V gene: TRBV6-6
D gene: .
J gene: TRBJ1-2
CDR3 protein: CASSYGGGGYTF
CDR3 DNA: TGTGCCAGCAGTTACGGGGGGGGTGGCTACACCTTC

clone size: .
V gene: TRBV11-2
D gene: .
J gene: TRBJ2-1
CDR3 protein: CASSNERAPLGNEQFF
CDR3 DNA: TGTGCCAGCAGTAATGAACGGGCCCCATTGGGCAATGAGCAGTTCTTC

clone size: .
V gene: TRBV5-1
D gene: .
J gene: TRBJ2-5
CDR3 protein: CASSPGPQETQYF
CDR3 DNA: TGCGCCAGCAGCCCAGGGCCCCAAGAGACCCAGTACTTC

clone size: .
V gene: TRBV7-8
D gene: .
J gene: TRBJ2-1
CDR3 protein: CASSLVGGEQFF
CDR3 DNA: TGTGCCAGCAGCTTAGTGGGAGGTGAGCAGTTCTTC

clone size: .
V gene: TRBV6-1
D gene: .
J gene: TRBJ1-5
CDR3 protein: CASSEVFARLSNQPQHF
CDR3 DNA: TGTGCCAGCAGTGAAGTATTTGCAAGACTTAGCAATCAGCCCCAGCATTTT

clone size: .
V gene: TRBV5-1
D gene: TRBD2
J gene: TRBJ2-1
CDR3 protein: CASSLAPSGGNNEQFF
CDR3 DNA: TGCGCCAGCAGCTTGGCCCCTAGCGGGGGAAACAATGAGCAGTTCTTC

clone size: .
V gene: TRBV10-1
D gene: .
J gene: TRBJ2-2
CDR3 protein: CASSRDASTGELFF
CDR3 DNA: TGCGCCAGCAGTAGGGACGCCTCAACCGGGGAGCTGTTTTTT

clone size: once
V gene: TRBV28
D gene: .
J gene: TRBJ2-7
CDR3 protein: CASSSDRVVNF
CDR3 DNA: TGTGCCAGCAGCTCGGACAGAGTAGTAAACTTC

clone size: few
V gene: TRBV5-1
D gene: .
J gene: TRBJ2-6
CDR3 protein: CASSTQGAGANVLTF
CDR3 DNA: TGCGCCAGCAGCACACAGGGCGCTGGGGCCAACGTCCTGACTTTC

clone size: .
V gene: TRBV2
D gene: .
J gene: TRBJ1-1
CDR3 protein: CASKMGGGSTAFF
CDR3 DNA: TGTGCCAGCAAGATGGGAGGGGGGAGTACAGCTTTCTTT

clone size: .
V gene: TRBV9
D gene: TRBD2
J gene: TRBJ2-1
CDR3 protein: CASSVNRAGGEQFF
CDR3 DNA: TGTGCCAGCAGCGTGAACAGAGCGGGAGGGGAGCAGTTCTTC

clone size: few
V gene: TRBV5-1
D gene: .
J gene: TRBJ2-7
CDR3 protein: CASSVRVEQYF
CDR3 DNA: TGCGCCAGCAGCGTCAGGGTTGAGCAGTACTTC

clone size: once
V gene: TRBV4-1
D gene: .
J gene: TRBJ1-2
CDR3 protein: CASSQEVVNNYGYTF
CDR3 DNA: TGCGCCAGCAGCCAAGAAGTGGTCAATAACTATGGCTACACCTTC

clone size: .
V gene: TRBV19
D gene: .
J gene: TRBJ1-6
CDR3 protein: CASSWRESSPLHF
CDR3 DNA: TGTGCCAGTAGTTGGAGGGAATCGTCACCCCTCCACTTT

clone size: .
V gene: TRBV2
D gene: .
J gene: TRBJ1-1
CDR3 protein: CAERGNTEAFF
CDR3 DNA: TGTGCCGAACGGGGGAACACTGAAGCTTTCTTT

clone size: .
V gene: TRBV10-1
D gene: .
J gene: TRBJ2-7
CDR3 protein: CASSEEGILDEQYF
CDR3 DNA: TGCGCCAGCAGTGAAGAGGGGATCTTGGACGAGCAGTACTTC

clone size: .
V gene: TRBV15
D gene: .
J gene: TRBJ1-5
CDR3 protein: CATSRGANQPQHF
CDR3 DNA: TGTGCCACCAGCAGGGGAGCGAATCAGCCCCAGCATTTT

clone size: few
V gene: TRBV10-2
D gene: TRBD1
J gene: TRBJ1-1
CDR3 protein: CASTSDRITEAFF
CDR3 DNA: TGCGCCAGCACCTCGGACAGGATCACTGAAGCTTTCTTT

clone size: .
V gene: TRBV19
D gene: .
J gene: TRBJ1-2
CDR3 protein: CASTDSYKYGYTF
CDR3 DNA: TGTGCCAGTACGGACAGTTACAAGTACGGCTACACCTTC

clone size: .
V gene: TRBV9
D gene: .
J gene: TRBJ2-3
CDR3 protein: CASSVVSGTSTDTQYF
CDR3 DNA: TGTGCCAGCAGCGTAGTGAGCGGTACTAGCACAGATACGCAGTATTTT

clone size: .
V gene: TRBV10-3
D gene: .
J gene: TRBJ2-1
CDR3 protein: CATSEGGLRDEQFF
CDR3 DNA: TGTGCCACCTCTGAGGGGGGCCTTAGAGATGAGCAGTTCTTC

clone size: .
V gene: TRBV14
D gene: .
J gene: TRBJ2-7
CDR3 protein: CASSPIQASLYEQYF
CDR3 DNA: TGTGCCAGCAGTCCGATACAGGCGTCTCTCTACGAGCAGTACTTC

clone size: many
V gene: TRBV7-2
D gene: .
J gene: TRBJ2-1
CDR3 protein: CASSAINEQFF
CDR3 DNA: TGTGCCAGCAGCGCCATCAATGAGCAGTTCTTC

clone size: .
V gene: TRBV15
D gene: .
J gene: TRBJ2-1
CDR3 protein: CATSRDIGKQFF
CDR3 DNA: TGTGCCACCAGCAGAGATATTGGAAAGCAGTTCTTC

clone size: .
V gene: TRBV28
D gene: TRBD1
J gene: TRBJ1-6
CDR3 protein: CASSFKRDRNNSPLHF
CDR3 DNA: TGTGCCAGCAGCTTCAAACGGGACAGAAATAATTCACCCCTCCACTTT